This T cell receptor (beta chain) originates from a study of response to subunit inactivated influenza vaccine. TCRdb re-derived calls from the RT-PCR reads in MiXCR, one entry per CDR3 protein. The profile covers under 850,000 distinct CDR3 sequences, with approximately 17% appearing a single time and roughly a tenth taken by the ten largest. There are 15 residues in the CDR3. Trimming at V came to 2 bases and at J to 4 bases, leaving 5 bases not matched to a gene. Germline V gene lookup returns CDR1 MNHNY and CDR2 SVGAGI (reference sequence). This clonotype appeared a few times. Its target is unknown. Whole-study findings and limits: Authors suggested few new T cells are recruited by each seasonal influenza vaccination.

The genes are TRBV6-6 and TRBJ2-3, with 8 nucleotides matching TRBD1. Source: PBMCs from blood, taken 4 to 6 days after vaccination. The sequence was obtained from a man aged 50 to 60 who received an inactivated influenza vaccine. The CDR3 is CASSYGQGVADTQYF. The CDR3 coding sequence is TGTGCCAGCAGTTACGGACAGGGAGTCGCAGATACGCAGTATTTT.